Listed here is a single TCR beta chain. The data originate from a study of graft-versus-host responses after intestinal transplantation. Whole-study context: Recipients across the board were started on anti-thymocyte globulin induction, then kept on tacrolimus and steroids for around three years.

With 6 bases removed from V and 4 bases from J, the gap between germline ends came to 12 bases. Germline V gene lookup returns CDR1 SGHTA and CDR2 FQGTGA. CDR3 length: 13 residues. The protocol was immunoSEQ multiplex PCR, while the TCRdb copy is restricted to in-frame clones and leaves out a portion. The sample has approximately 89,000 clones; 75% to 95% are singletons. This TCR was sampled from a human patient who received an intestinal transplant, so some T cells may come from the graft donor. This chain connects TRBV7-3 to TRBJ1-1, with D unresolved. The specimen was PBMCs, collected 450 to 480 days after intestinal transplant. CDR3 protein: CASRVSESTEAFF. The CDR3 DNA is TGTGCCAGCAGGGTCTCCGAGAGCACTGAAGCTTTCTTT.